What follows describes a single TCR beta chain. Primers included in the PCR were 60 Vbeta and 13 Jbeta primers. Clones were read by immunoSEQ multiplex PCR, and TCRdb kept only the in-frame ones, dropping some. The table lists 150,000 to 200,000 clones, about 75% of them singletons. These data belong to a study of cytomegalovirus exposure and HLA in healthy donors. CDR3 length: 13 amino acids. The trim removed 2 bases at V and 6 bases at J, leaving 1 base unmatched. CDR1 and CDR2 (germline): ENHRY, SYGVKD. At sampling all donors were nominally healthy, likely with unrecorded immune exposures. What was sequenced was PBMCs. This receptor was taken from a female donor in good health and CMV-seronegative. The rearrangement joins TRBV10-3 to TRBJ2-7, with 10 bases lining up with TRBD1. In DNA, the CDR3 is TGTGCCATCAGTGAGCGGGACAGGGGCGAGCAGTACTTC. Encoded protein: CAISERDRGEQYF.